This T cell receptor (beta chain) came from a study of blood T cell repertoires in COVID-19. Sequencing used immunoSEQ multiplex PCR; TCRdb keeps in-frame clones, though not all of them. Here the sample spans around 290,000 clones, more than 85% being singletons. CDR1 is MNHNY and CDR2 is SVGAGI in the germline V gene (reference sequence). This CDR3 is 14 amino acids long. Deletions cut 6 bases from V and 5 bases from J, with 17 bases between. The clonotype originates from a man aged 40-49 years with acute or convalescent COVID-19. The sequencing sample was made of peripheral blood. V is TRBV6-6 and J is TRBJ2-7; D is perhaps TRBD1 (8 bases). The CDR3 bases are TGTGCCAGCAGCCTTGGACAGGGAGGGAACGAGCAGTACTTC. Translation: CASSLGQGGNEQYF.